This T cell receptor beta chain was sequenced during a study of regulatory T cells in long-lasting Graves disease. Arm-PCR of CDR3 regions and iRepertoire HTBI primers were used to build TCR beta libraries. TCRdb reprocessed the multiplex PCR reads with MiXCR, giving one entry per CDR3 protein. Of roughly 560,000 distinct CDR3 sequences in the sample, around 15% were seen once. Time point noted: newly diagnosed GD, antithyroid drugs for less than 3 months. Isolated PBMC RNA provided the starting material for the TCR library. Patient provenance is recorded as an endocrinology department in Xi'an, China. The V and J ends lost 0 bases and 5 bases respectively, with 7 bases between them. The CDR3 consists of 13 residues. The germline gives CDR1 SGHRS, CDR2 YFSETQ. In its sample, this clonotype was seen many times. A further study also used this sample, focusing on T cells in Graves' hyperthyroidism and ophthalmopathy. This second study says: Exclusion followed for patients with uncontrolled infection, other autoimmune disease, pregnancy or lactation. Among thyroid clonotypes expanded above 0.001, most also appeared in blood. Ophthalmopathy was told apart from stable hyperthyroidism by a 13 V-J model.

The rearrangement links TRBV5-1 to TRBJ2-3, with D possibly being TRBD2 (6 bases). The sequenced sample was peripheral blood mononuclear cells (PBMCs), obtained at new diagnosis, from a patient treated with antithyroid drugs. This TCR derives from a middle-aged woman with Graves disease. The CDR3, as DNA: TGCGCCAGCAGCTTGGCGGGGGAAGATACGCAGTATTTT. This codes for CASSLAGEDTQYF.